This is a list of T cell receptor beta chains from one sample in a study of OX40 agonist ivuxolimab in advanced cancers. The data were produced by immunoSEQ multiplex PCR, yet TCRdb's version contains in-frame clones alone and is incomplete. The sample carries 65,000 to 80,000 clones, 85% to 90% recorded once. Sequencing was performed on CD4+ or CD8+ T cells sorted from blood, taken in a trial of the OX40 agonist ivuxolimab. Every receptor here comes from an adult with an advanced solid tumor such as melanoma, head and neck, liver or kidney cancer. CDR3s include the opening cysteine and the closing phenylalanine or tryptophan. The D gene is left open where the match is weak. Size is omitted from some rows. Given values are once, few, many or a class for expanded clones.

j_call: TRBJ2-5; v_call: TRBV4-1; d_call: NA; clone_size: NA; cdr3_aa: CASSQDGEGGETQYF; cdr3_nt: TGCGCCAGCAGCCAAGATGGGGAGGGGGGAGAGACCCAGTACTTC
j_call: TRBJ2-7; v_call: TRBV6-5; d_call: TRBD2; clone_size: NA; cdr3_aa: CASSYPQRGSYEQYF; cdr3_nt: TGTGCCAGCAGTTACCCCCAGCGGGGCTCCTACGAGCAGTACTTC
j_call: TRBJ1-5; v_call: TRBV29-1; d_call: NA; clone_size: NA; cdr3_aa: CSVGEGRQPQHF; cdr3_nt: TGCAGCGTTGGAGAGGGCCGGCAGCCCCAGCATTTT
j_call: TRBJ2-3; v_call: TRBV2; d_call: NA; clone_size: NA; cdr3_aa: CASTLGSAGGTDTQYF; cdr3_nt: TGTGCCAGCACGCTAGGTAGCGCTGGTGGCACAGATACGCAGTATTTT
j_call: TRBJ1-2; v_call: TRBV14; d_call: NA; clone_size: NA; cdr3_aa: CASSQSPLYGYTF; cdr3_nt: TGTGCCAGCAGCCAGAGCCCACTTTATGGCTACACCTTC
j_call: TRBJ1-3; v_call: TRBV18; d_call: NA; clone_size: NA; cdr3_aa: CASSPGTGGNTIYF; cdr3_nt: TGTGCCAGCTCACCCGGCACCGGGGGAAACACCATATATTTT
j_call: TRBJ2-7; v_call: TRBV7-9; d_call: NA; clone_size: NA; cdr3_aa: CASSSVPFYEQYF; cdr3_nt: TGTGCCAGCAGCTCCGTCCCATTTTACGAGCAGTACTTC
j_call: TRBJ2-7; v_call: TRBV6-5; d_call: NA; clone_size: NA; cdr3_aa: CASSYSGTAEYEQYF; cdr3_nt: TGTGCCAGCAGTTACTCCGGGACTGCGGAGTACGAGCAGTACTTC
j_call: TRBJ2-7; v_call: TRBV6-1; d_call: NA; clone_size: NA; cdr3_aa: CASSGGTRDYEQYF; cdr3_nt: TGTGCCAGCAGTGGCGGGACGAGGGACTACGAGCAGTACTTC
j_call: TRBJ1-1; v_call: TRBV7-9; d_call: NA; clone_size: NA; cdr3_aa: CASSVILPGTEAFF; cdr3_nt: TGTGCCAGCAGCGTGATCCTCCCCGGAACTGAAGCTTTCTTT
j_call: TRBJ1-2; v_call: TRBV6-5; d_call: NA; clone_size: NA; cdr3_aa: CASSYSIQALYGYTF; cdr3_nt: TGTGCCAGCAGTTACTCGATACAGGCGCTCTATGGCTACACCTTC
j_call: TRBJ1-1; v_call: TRBV27; d_call: NA; clone_size: NA; cdr3_aa: CASKSGITEAFF; cdr3_nt: TGTGCCAGCAAGTCGGGTATCACTGAAGCTTTCTTT
j_call: TRBJ2-7; v_call: TRBV28; d_call: NA; clone_size: NA; cdr3_aa: CASSLAETAYEQYF; cdr3_nt: TGTGCCAGCAGCCTAGCCGAGACAGCGTACGAGCAGTACTTC
j_call: TRBJ2-7; v_call: TRBV27; d_call: NA; clone_size: once; cdr3_aa: CASSLSGWGAYEQYF; cdr3_nt: TGTGCCAGCAGTTTATCGGGTTGGGGGGCCTACGAGCAGTACTTC
j_call: TRBJ2-7; v_call: TRBV6-6; d_call: NA; clone_size: NA; cdr3_aa: CASSYLQNSYEQYF; cdr3_nt: TGTGCCAGCAGTTATTTGCAGAACTCCTACGAGCAGTACTTC
j_call: TRBJ2-6; v_call: TRBV25-1; d_call: TRBD2; clone_size: NA; cdr3_aa: CASSELGLATGANVLTF; cdr3_nt: TGTGCCAGCAGTGAGTTGGGACTAGCGACTGGGGCCAACGTCCTGACTTTC
j_call: TRBJ1-1; v_call: TRBV7-3; d_call: NA; clone_size: NA; cdr3_aa: CASRGPGDTEAFF; cdr3_nt: TGTGCCAGCAGGGGCCCCGGGGATACTGAAGCTTTCTTT
j_call: TRBJ1-1; v_call: TRBV7-9; d_call: NA; clone_size: NA; cdr3_aa: CASSLSGGEAFF; cdr3_nt: TGTGCCAGCAGTTTGAGCGGTGGGGAAGCTTTCTTT
j_call: TRBJ2-7; v_call: TRBV5-4; d_call: NA; clone_size: once; cdr3_aa: CASSFYMAGEEQYF; cdr3_nt: TGTGCCAGCAGCTTTTACATGGCAGGGGAAGAGCAGTACTTC
j_call: TRBJ2-1; v_call: TRBV5-1; d_call: NA; clone_size: NA; cdr3_aa: CASSLGRDDEQFF; cdr3_nt: TGCGCCAGCAGCTTAGGGCGGGATGATGAGCAGTTCTTC